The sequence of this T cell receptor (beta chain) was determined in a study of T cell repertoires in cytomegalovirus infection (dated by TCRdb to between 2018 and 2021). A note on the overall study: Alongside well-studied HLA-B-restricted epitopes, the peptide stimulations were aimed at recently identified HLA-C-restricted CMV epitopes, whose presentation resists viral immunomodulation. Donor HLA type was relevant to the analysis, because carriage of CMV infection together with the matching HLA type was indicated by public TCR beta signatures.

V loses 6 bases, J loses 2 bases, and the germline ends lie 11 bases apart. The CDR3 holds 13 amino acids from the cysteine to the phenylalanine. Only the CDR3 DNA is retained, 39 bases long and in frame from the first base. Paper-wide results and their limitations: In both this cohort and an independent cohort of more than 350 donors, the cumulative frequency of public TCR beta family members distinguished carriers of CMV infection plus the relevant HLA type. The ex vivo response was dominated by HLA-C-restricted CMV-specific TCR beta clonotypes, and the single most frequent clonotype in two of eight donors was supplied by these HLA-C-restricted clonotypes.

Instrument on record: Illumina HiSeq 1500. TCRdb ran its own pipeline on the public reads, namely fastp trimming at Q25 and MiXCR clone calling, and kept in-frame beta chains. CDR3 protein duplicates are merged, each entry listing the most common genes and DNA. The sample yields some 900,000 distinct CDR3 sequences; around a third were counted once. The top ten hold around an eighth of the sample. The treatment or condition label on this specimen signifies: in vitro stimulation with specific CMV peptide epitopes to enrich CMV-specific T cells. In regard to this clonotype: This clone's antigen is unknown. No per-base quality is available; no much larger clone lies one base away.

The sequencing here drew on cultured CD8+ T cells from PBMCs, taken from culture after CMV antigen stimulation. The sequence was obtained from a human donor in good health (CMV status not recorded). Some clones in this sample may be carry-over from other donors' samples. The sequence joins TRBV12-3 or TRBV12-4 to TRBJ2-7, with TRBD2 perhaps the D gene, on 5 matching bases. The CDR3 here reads CASSPGKTYEQYF. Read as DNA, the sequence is TGTGCCAGCAGCCCCGGGAAGACCTACGAGCAGTACTTC.